This T cell receptor (beta chain) was sequenced in a study of response to subunit inactivated influenza vaccine. Whole-study results and caveats: Authors suggested that a seasonal influenza vaccination recruits few new T cells each time.

This clonotype was detected many times. What it binds is unknown. One entry per CDR3 protein results from TCRdb running MiXCR on the RT-PCR reads. The sample lists 500,000 or so distinct CDR3 sequences; 16% were seen once. Germline V gene lookup returns CDR1 SNHLY and CDR2 FYNNEI. The CDR3 sequence is 14 residues long. V trimming: 6 bases; J trimming: 5 bases; junction bases outside the gene matches: 7. The chain combines TRBV2 with TRBJ2-5; 9 bases fit TRBD2. This TCR came from a man aged 50-75 years who received an inactivated influenza vaccine. The source material was CD4+ T cells sorted from PBMCs, sampled around 25 months after vaccination. The CDR3 sequence: CASSPLAGAETQYF. The CDR3 coding sequence is TGTGCCAGCAGCCCATTAGCGGGAGCGGAGACCCAGTACTTC.